Listed here are 8 T cell receptor beta chains from one sample, sequenced in a study of T cell changes during pregnancy in multiple sclerosis (dated by TCRdb to between 2018 and 2020). Libraries were built with the immunoSEQ multiplex PCR assay. The table comes from immuneACCESS by way of TCRdb, which keeps in-frame sequences with V and J called. Part of the clones is missing from these tables; in studies checked, under half for an unresolved V gene and the rest for unknown reasons. This sample lists tens of thousands of clones; more than 70% were detected once. The ten largest clones add up to roughly 8.5% of the sample. The sequencing here drew on CD8+ T cells from peripheral blood mononuclear cells, taken after pregnancy. Receptors originate from a female donor with multiple sclerosis, enrolled in a pregnancy study.

The rearrangement links TRBV9 to TRBJ2-1, with D perhaps TRBD2 (6 bases). CDR1 SGDLS and CDR2 YYNGEE come from the germline V gene. CDR3 length equals 13 residues. Trimming stripped 1 base from V and 8 bases from J, with 10 bases between. The CDR3, as DNA: TGTGCCAGCAGCGTATTAGCGGCCCATGAGCAGTTCTTC. Translation: CASSVLAAHEQFF. Using reference TRBV9 and TRBJ2-1 for the parts outside the CDR3, the full variable domain is DSGVTQTPKHLITATGQRVTLRCSPRSGDLSVYWYQQSLDQGLQFLIQYYNGEERAKGNILERFSAQQFPDLHSELNLSSLELGDSALYFCASSVLAAHEQFFGPGTRLTVL.

The V and J genes are TRBV6-5 and TRBJ1-1; D uncertain. Trimming took 0 bases from V and 6 from J, leaving 14 bases between them. CDR1 and CDR2 from the germline V gene are MNHEY and SVGAGI. This CDR3 comprises 15 residues. This CDR3 is CASSYSRGTRAEAFF. The DNA for the CDR3 is TGTGCCAGCAGTTACTCACGGGGTACACGCGCTGAAGCTTTCTTT.

V is TRBV6-1 and J is TRBJ1-5; no definite D call. V lost 3 bases and J 6 bases, leaving 12 bases between the germline ends. CDR1 is MNHNS, CDR2 SASEGT, per germline. The CDR3 is 14 amino acids. The CDR3 DNA sequence: TGTGCCAGCAGTGAGTTGAGGGCGGGTCAGCCCCAGCATTTT. Translated: CASSELRAGQPQHF.

The CDR3 coding sequence is TGTGCCAGCCGGGACAGCTCTCAAAGGGGGGATCAGCCCCAGCATTTT. This sequence encodes CASRDSSQRGDQPQHF. The chain couples TRBV21-1 to TRBJ1-5; TRBD1 is taken as the D call from the table, unchecked against the DNA. TRBV21-1 is shown as a pseudogene. The CDR3 contains 16 residues.

J is TRBJ1-5 and V is TRBV10-1, with TRBD1 matching over 7 bases. Germline V gene sequence: CDR1 WNHNN, CDR2 SYGVQD (reference sequence). The CDR3 consists of 12 residues. The V gene end was trimmed by 10 bases and the J gene end by 4 bases; junction bases not matched to a gene: 4. CDR3 in DNA: TGCGCCACGACAGGGCCGAATCAGCCCCAGCATTTT. This translates into CATTGPNQPQHF.

This sequence joins TRBV7-9 and TRBJ2-7; 9 nucleotides agree with TRBD1. The germline V gene has CDR1 SEHNR and CDR2 FQNEAQ (reference sequence). Trimming cost V 2 bases and J 4 bases; bases outside gene matches: 9. There are 16 residues in the CDR3. The CDR3 bases are TGTGCCAGCAGCTTAAAGACAGGGGGTAAATTGTACGAGCAGTACTTC. Its protein is CASSLKTGGKLYEQYF.

J is TRBJ1-4 and V is TRBV28; 7 bases agree with TRBD1. J lost 6 bases, V lost 8 bases, and 6 bases had no gene match. There are 13 residues in the CDR3. CDR1 and CDR2 from the germline V gene are MDHEN and SYDVKM. CDR3 sequence: CASGKTGDEKLFF. The CDR3 DNA sequence: TGTGCCAGCGGTAAAACAGGGGATGAAAAACTGTTTTTT.

This sequence joins TRBV4-1 and TRBJ2-7, with D possibly being TRBD2 (5 bases). The germline gives CDR1 MGHRA, CDR2 YSYEKL. Trimming shortened V by 3 bases and J by 7 bases, and 16 bases separated the two germline ends. This CDR3 has 14 amino acids. In nucleotides, the CDR3 is TGCGCCAGCAGCCACCCCGGGGTCCTACGAGAGCAGTACTTC. Translation gives CASSHPGVLREQYF.